This TCR beta chain emerged from a study of T cell responses to AZD1222 COVID-19 vaccine. TCRdb's copy holds only in-frame clones and misses some; the assay was immunoSEQ multiplex PCR. The sample lists tens of thousands of clones; about 90% were seen once. The sequence was collected from an adult who received the AZD1222 COVID-19 vaccine. The specimen comprised peripheral blood, sampled 28 days after the second AZD1222 dose.

The CDR3 sequence is CASSVGERGPWEQYF. DNA of the CDR3: TGTGCCAGCAGCGTAGGAGAGCGGGGCCCTTGGGAGCAGTACTTC. V is TRBV9 and J is TRBJ2-7; 7 positions match TRBD2. This CDR3 is 15 amino acids long. The germline V gene encodes CDR1 SGDLS and CDR2 YYNGEE. V lost 0 bases to trimming and J lost 7 bases; unmatched junction nucleotides: 10.